This T cell receptor (beta chain) is drawn from a study of blood T cells in healthy people across ages (dated by TCRdb to between 2014 and 2017). Study-level background: In model experiments, roughly one uniquely barcoded TCR beta cDNA molecule per two T cells was captured by template switching. Donors were grouped into four age groups: young (average 16 years), middle-aged (39), aged (approximately 67) and long-lived (about 90). Using the same blood draw, the study looked at two additional independent replicas of 1 million unique cDNA reads for two donors, one aged 18 to 30 and the other aged 80 or older. Age-related changes in TCR beta repertoire diversity were measured in the study by deep sequencing normalized with unique cDNA molecular identifiers. To avoid experimental bias, donors of different ages were randomly spread across the sequencing lanes.

For this clonotype: Its antigen remains undetermined. No base quality values were provided; no much bigger clone lies one nucleotide off.

Findings and caveats that apply to the study as a whole: Observed TCR beta diversity per million T cells fell roughly linearly with age, and a significant reduction was already apparent by age around 44. Estimates of total diversity based on one million sequenced T cells were considered lower bounds and underestimates. Because donor CMV infection status was unknown, age-related changes in expanded clonotypes were potentially confounded. Compared with the aged group, the long-lived group had more naive CD4+ T cells, fewer expanded clones and increased TCR diversity, a pattern suggesting age selection. Since profiling was done on bulk unsorted PBMCs, naive and antigen-experienced compartments could not be conclusively compared. Observed TCR beta diversity correlated strongly with the percentage of naive T cells measured by flow cytometry.

Taken from the germline V gene, the CDR1 and CDR2 loops are SGHTA and FQGNSA. From the cysteine up to the phenylalanine, the CDR3 has a length of 15 residues. Solely the CDR3 DNA is kept, with 45 bases framed from the first base. Clipping removes 3 bases from V and 3 bases from J, with 6 as the unmatched junction base count. Library generation was performed with 5' RACE. Sequenced using an Illumina HiSeq 2500. A second 7 to 11 cycle PCR used a sample-barcoded 5' primer and a J-beta primer mix. A unique molecular identifier was introduced onto each TCR beta cDNA molecule by a template-switch 5' adaptor carrying 12 random nucleotides. At least 2.5 million CDR3-containing paired-end reads were obtained from each sample. First-strand cDNA was synthesized from all RNA with the Mint cDNA synthesis kit, primed by a TRBC-specific oligonucleotide. After uracil-DNA glycosylase treatment, a first 18-cycle PCR used universal primers M1SS and BC2_uni_R on all cDNA. On the authors' methods: Normalization of each sample was performed by random selection of 1 million high-quality reads, each carrying a distinct molecular identifier. Instead of being binned into consensus sequences, reads that shared molecular identifiers were thrown out. CDR3 identification, clonotype clustering and error correction used MiTCR with a Q25 quality threshold and the strictest error-elimination algorithm. A nonparametric unseen species model with Euler transformation was used to estimate lower-bound total TCR beta diversity. TCRdb handled the public reads itself, with Q25 trimming in fastp and clone calling in MiXCR, and kept productive beta chains. Duplicate CDR3 protein sequences are folded into a single record with the most common DNA and genes. The V and J calls shown here were made by TCRdb, not taken from the authors' results. The sample data list hundreds of thousands of distinct CDR3 sequences, and around 38% of these were observed just once. The ten most abundant clones make up around 30% of the sample.

The 39 donors, aged about 6 to 95 years, were systemically healthy Caucasian individuals from Russia. About 10 milliliters of peripheral blood were collected from each donor into EDTA-treated Vacutainer tubes. Ficoll-Paque density-gradient centrifugation was used to isolate PBMCs, with at least 6.5 million per sample. Trizol reagent was used to extract total RNA from PBMCs, with at least 5 micrograms per sample. Naive CD45RAhigh/CD27high T cell percentages were measured by flow cytometry on a PBMC aliquot from every donor. The V and J genes are TRBV7-2 and TRBJ2-7; 9 bases in the middle match TRBD2. Sample: blood. The sequence was obtained from a man at least 80 years old in good health. The CDR3 corresponds to CASSLGGGGVYEQYF. The nucleotide sequence reads as follows: TGTGCCAGCAGCTTGGGGGGCGGGGGGGTCTACGAGCAGTACTTC.